Given below is one T cell receptor beta chain in context. The sample originates from a study of blood T cell repertoires in COVID-19. On the study more broadly: Samples representing acute and convalescent COVID-19 were sourced from the United States, Italy and Spain. In each case, the material was cDNA or gDNA derived from T cells, B-cell-depleted T cells, or PBMCs.

Germline loops: CDR1 MNHEY, CDR2 SMNVEV (reference sequence). Unmatched junction bases numbered 6, after V lost 6 bases and J lost 4 bases. The CDR3 is 14 residues long. Authors' processing steps: Counts of nucleated cells, estimated from reference gene primer amplification, were obtained. Here immunoSEQ multiplex PCR was the method, and the copy in TCRdb shows in-frame clones only, minus some. The D gene and trimming were derived from the DNA, and the V and J assignments and clone size from that table. In the table there are just under 250,000 clones, approximately 83% of which are singletons. Sequences were obtained from peripheral blood. V and J are TRBV27 and TRBJ1-2, with 9 bases lining up with TRBD1. This clonotype originated in a woman in her twenties or thirties who had recovered from COVID-19. The CDR3 DNA reads as TGTGCCAGCAGGGGGACAGGGCGGAGCTATGGCTACACCTTC. It codes for CASRGTGRSYGYTF.